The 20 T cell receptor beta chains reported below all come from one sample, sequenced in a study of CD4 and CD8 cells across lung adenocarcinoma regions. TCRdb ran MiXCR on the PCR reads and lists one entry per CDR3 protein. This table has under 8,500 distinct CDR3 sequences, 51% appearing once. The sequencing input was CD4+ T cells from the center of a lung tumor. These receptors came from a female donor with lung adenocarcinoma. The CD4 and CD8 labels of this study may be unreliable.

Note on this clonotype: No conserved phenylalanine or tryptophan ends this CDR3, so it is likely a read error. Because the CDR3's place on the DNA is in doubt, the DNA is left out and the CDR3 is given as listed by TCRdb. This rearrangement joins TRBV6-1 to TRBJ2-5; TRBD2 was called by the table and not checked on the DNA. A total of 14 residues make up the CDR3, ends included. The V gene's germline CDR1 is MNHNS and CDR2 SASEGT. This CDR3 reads CASSGGVGQETQLS.

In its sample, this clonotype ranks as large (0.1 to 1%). The CDR3 loop is CASSASGDEQFF. CDR3 coding DNA: TGTGCCAGCAGTGCCAGTGGCGATGAGCAGTTCTTC. This chain links TRBV25-1 with TRBJ2-1; D unresolved. Germline loops: CDR1 MGHDK, CDR2 SYGVNS. The length of the CDR3 is 12 residues. V was shortened by 4 bases and J by 8 bases, with 9 bases between the two germline ends.

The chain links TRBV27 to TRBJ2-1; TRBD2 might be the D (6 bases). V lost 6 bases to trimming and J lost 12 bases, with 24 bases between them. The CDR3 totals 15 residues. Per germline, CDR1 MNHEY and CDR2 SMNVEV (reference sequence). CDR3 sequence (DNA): TGTGCCAGCAGATCCGGGACTGTCGGGAACGATGCGCAGTTCTTC. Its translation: CASRSGTVGNDAQFF.

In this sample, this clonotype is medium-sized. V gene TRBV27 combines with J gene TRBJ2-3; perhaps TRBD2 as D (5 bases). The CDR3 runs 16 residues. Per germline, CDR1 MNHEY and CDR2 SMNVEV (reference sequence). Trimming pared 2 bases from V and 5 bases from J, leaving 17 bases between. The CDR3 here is CASSLTRPPIGDTQYF. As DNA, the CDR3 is TGTGCCAGCAGTTTAACTAGGCCTCCGATTGGAGATACGCAGTATTTT.

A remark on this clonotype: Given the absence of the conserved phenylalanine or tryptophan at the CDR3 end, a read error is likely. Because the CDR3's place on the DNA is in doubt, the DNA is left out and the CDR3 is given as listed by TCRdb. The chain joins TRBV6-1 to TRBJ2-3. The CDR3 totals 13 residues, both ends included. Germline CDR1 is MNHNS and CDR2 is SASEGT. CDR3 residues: CASSESTDLPKYV.

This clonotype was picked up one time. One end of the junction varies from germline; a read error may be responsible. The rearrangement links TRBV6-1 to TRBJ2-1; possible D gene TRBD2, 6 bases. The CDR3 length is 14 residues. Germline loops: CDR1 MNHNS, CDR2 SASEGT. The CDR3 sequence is CASSEASGTYTQYF. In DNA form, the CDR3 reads TGTGCCAGCAGTGAAGCTAGCGGCACCTATACGCAGTATTTC.

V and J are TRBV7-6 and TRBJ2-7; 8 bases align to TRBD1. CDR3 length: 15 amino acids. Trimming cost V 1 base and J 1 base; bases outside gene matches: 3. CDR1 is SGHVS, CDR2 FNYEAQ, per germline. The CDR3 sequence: CASSLGTGGSYEQYF. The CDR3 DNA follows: TGTGCCAGCAGCTTAGGCACAGGGGGATCCTACGAGCAGTACTTC.

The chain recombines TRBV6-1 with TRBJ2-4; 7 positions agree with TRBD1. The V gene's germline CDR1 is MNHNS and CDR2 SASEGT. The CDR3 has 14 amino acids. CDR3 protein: CASRWDRAKKTQYF. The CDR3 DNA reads TGTGCGAGCCGCTGGGACAGAGCCAAAAAGACTCAGTACTTC.

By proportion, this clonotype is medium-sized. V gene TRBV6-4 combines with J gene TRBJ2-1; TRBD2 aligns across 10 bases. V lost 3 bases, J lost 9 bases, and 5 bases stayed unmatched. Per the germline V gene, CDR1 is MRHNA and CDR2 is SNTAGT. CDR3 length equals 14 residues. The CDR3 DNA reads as TGTGCCAGCAGTGATAGCGGGGGGTACGGTGAGCAGTTCTTC. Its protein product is CASSDSGGYGEQFF.

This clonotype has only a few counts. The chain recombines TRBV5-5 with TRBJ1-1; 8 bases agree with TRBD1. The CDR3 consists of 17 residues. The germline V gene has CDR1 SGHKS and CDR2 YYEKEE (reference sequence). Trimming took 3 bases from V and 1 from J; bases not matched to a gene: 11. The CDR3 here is CASSSVGQGEWNTEAFF. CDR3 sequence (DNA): TGTGCCAGCAGCTCGGTAGGACAGGGTGAGTGGAACACTGAAGCTTTCTTT.

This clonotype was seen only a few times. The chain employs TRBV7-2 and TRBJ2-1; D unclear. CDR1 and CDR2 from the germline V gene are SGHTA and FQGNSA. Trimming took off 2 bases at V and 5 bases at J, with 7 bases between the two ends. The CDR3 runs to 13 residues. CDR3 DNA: TGTGCCAGCAGCTTAATTCCGAACAATGAGCAGTTCTTC. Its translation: CASSLIPNNEQFF.

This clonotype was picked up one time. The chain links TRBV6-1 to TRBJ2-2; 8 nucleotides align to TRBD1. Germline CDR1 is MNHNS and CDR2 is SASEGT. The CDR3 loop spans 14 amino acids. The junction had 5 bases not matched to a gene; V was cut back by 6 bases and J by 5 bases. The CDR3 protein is CASSRRDRTGELFF. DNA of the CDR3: TGTGCCAGCAGCCGCCGGGACAGGACCGGGGAGCTGTTTTTT.

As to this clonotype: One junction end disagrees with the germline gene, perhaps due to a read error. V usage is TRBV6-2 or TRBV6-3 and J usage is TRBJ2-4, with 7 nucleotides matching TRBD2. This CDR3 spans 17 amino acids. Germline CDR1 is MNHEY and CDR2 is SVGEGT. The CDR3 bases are TGTTTTAGCAGCCGCAGACCGGGACTACGAACCAAAAACACGCAGTATTTC. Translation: CFSSRRPGLRTKNTQYF.

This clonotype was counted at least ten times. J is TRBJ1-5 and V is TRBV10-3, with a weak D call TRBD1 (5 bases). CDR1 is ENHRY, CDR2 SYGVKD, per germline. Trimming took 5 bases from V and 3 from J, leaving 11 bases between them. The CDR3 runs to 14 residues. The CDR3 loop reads CAISPLGDNQPQHF. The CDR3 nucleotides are TGTGCCATCAGTCCCCTGGGGGACAATCAGCCCCAGCATTTT.

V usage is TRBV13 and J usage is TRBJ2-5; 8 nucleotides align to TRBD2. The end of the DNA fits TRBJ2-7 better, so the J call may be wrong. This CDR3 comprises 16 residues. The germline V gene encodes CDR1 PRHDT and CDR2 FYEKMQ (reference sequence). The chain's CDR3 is CASSLGGSGTLYEQYF. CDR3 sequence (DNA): TGTGCCAGCAGCTTAGGGGGTAGCGGGACCTTATACGAGCAGTACTTC.

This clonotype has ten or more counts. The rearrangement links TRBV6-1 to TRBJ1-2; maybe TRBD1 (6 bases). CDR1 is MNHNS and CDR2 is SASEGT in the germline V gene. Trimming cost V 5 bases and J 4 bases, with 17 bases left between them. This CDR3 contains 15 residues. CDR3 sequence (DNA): TGTGCCAGCAGTCTTAAAACCGGGACAATCTATGGCTACACCTTC. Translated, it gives CASSLKTGTIYGYTF.

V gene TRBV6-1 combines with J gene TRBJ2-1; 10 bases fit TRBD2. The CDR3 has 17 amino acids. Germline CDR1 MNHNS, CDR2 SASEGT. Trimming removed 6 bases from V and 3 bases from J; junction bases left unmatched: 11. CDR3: CASRPRTSGQLYNEQFF. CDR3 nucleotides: TGTGCCAGCAGACCCCGGACTAGCGGTCAACTCTACAATGAGCAGTTCTTC.

CDR3 region: CASSSTLAGPYEQYF. The DNA for the CDR3 is TGTGCCAGCAGCTCCACGTTAGCGGGACCCTACGAGCAGTACTTC. This chain joins TRBV9 and TRBJ2-7; 8 positions agree with TRBD2. This CDR3 spans 15 amino acids. CDR1 is SGDLS and CDR2 is YYNGEE in the germline V gene. The V gene end was trimmed by 4 bases and the J gene end by 2 bases; junction bases not matched to a gene: 8.

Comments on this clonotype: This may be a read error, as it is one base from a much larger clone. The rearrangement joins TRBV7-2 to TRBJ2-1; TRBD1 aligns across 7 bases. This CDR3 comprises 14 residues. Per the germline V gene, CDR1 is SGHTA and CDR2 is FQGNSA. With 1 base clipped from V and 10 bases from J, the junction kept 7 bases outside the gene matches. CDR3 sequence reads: CASSLDRGNYEQFF. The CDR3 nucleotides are TGTGCCAGCAGCTTAGACAGGGGCAACTACGAGCAGTTCTTC.

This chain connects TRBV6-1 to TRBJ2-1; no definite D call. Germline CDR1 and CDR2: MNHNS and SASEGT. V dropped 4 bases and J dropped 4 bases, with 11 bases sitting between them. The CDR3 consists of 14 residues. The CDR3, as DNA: TGTGCCAGCAGTGGTCGAGCAGTTTACAATGAGCAGTTCTTC. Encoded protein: CASSGRAVYNEQFF.